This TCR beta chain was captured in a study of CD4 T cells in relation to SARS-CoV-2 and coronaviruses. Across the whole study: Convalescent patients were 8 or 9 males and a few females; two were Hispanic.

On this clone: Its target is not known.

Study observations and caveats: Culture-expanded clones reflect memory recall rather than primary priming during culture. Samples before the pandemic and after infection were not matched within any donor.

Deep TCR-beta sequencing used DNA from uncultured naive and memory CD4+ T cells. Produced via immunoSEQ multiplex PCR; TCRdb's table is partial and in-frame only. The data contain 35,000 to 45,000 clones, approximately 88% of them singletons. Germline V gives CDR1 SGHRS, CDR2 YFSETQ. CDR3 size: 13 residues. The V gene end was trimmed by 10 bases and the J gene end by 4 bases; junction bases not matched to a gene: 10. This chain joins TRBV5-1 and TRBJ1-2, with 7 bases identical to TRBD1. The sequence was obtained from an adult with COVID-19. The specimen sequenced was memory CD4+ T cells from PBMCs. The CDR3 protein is CAPDYEGAYGYTF. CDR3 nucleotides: TGCGCCCCCGACTATGAGGGGGCCTATGGCTACACCTTC. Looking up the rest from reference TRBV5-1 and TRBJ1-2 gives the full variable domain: KAGVTQTPRYLIKTRGQQVTLSCSPISGHRSVSWYQQTPGQGLQFLFEYFSETQRNKGNFPGRFSGRQFSNSRSEMNVSTLELGDSALYLCAPDYEGAYGYTFGSGTRLTVV.